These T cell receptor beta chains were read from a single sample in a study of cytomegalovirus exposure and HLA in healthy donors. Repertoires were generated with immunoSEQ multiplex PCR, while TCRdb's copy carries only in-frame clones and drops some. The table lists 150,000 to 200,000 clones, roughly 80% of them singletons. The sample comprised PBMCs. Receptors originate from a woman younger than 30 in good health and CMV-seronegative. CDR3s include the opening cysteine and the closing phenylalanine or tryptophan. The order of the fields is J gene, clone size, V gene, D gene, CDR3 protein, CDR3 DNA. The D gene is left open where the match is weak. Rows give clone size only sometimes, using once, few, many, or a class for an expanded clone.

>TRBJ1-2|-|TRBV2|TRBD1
CASSYSTGDYGYTF
TGTGCCAGCTCTTACTCCACAGGGGACTATGGCTACACCTTC
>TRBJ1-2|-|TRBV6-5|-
CASTDDRNRYYGYTF
TGTGCCAGCACCGACGACAGGAACCGCTACTATGGCTACACCTTC
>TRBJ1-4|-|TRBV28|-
CASTQRLLFGEKLFF
TGTGCCAGCACCCAGAGGCTCCTCTTTGGGGAAAAACTGTTTTTT
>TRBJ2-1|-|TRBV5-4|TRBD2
CASSASSGSNEQFF
TGTGCCAGCAGCGCGTCTAGCGGGAGTAATGAGCAGTTCTTC
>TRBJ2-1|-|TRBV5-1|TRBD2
CASSLAAGGPNEQFF
TGCGCCAGCAGCTTGGCAGCGGGAGGGCCGAATGAGCAGTTCTTC
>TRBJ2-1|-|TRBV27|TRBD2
CASSSLAGETYNEQFF
TGTGCCAGCAGTTCCTTAGCGGGAGAAACCTACAATGAGCAGTTCTTC
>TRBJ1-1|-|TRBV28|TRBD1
CASSFRDRGLMNTEAFF
TGTGCCAGCAGTTTTAGAGACAGGGGGCTCATGAACACTGAAGCTTTCTTT
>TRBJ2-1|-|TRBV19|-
CASSSPQGLYNEQFF
TGTGCCAGTAGCTCCCCACAGGGATTGTACAATGAGCAGTTCTTC
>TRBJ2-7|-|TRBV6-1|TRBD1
CASSEDRGSYEQYF
TGTGCCAGCAGTGAGGACAGGGGATCCTACGAGCAGTACTTC
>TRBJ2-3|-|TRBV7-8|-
CASSQGSSGGTDTQYF
TGTGCCAGCAGCCAGGGGTCCTCGGGTGGCACAGATACGCAGTATTTT
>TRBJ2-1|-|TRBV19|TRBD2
CASSPTSGLVNEQFF
TGTGCCAGTAGTCCGACTAGCGGACTAGTGAATGAGCAGTTCTTC
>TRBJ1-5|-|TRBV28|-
CASSLRKRVKRGFGPYSNQPQHF
TGTGCCAGCAGTTTACGGAAGAGAGTCAAGCGGGGGTTCGGGCCCTATAGCAATCAGCCCCAGCATTTT
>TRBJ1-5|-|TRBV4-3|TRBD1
CASSQDGQGAQPQHF
TGCGCCAGCAGCCAAGATGGACAGGGGGCCCAGCCCCAGCATTTT
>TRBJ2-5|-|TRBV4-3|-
CASSRGGYQETRYF
TGCGCCAGCAGCCGAGGCGGGTACCAAGAGACCCGGTACTTC
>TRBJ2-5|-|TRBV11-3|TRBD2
CASSLGRLAGGEETQYF
TGTGCCAGCAGCTTAGGGCGACTAGCGGGAGGGGAGGAGACCCAGTACTTC
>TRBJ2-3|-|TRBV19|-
CASSWLRITDTQYF
TGTGCCAGTAGTTGGCTGCGGATCACAGATACGCAGTATTTT
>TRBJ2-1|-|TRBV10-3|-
CAIREQGSSYNEQFF
TGTGCCATCAGGGAACAGGGAAGCTCCTACAATGAGCAGTTCTTC
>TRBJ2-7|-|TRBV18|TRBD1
CASSRETGQSYEQYF
TGTGCCAGCTCACGGGAAACGGGACAGAGCTACGAGCAGTACTTC
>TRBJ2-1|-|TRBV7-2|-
CASSKVTPKAGSSYNEQFF
TGTGCCAGCAGCAAAGTCACCCCCAAAGCGGGCAGCTCCTACAATGAGCAGTTCTTC
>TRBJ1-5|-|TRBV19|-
CASSIERGSNQPQHF
TGTGCCAGTAGTATAGAGCGGGGCAGCAATCAGCCCCAGCATTTT
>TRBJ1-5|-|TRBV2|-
CASSVQGLANQPQHF
TGTGCCAGCAGTGTCCAGGGGCTTGCTAATCAGCCCCAGCATTTT
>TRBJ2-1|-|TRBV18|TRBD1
CASSRDRANNEQFF
TGTGCCAGTTCACGGGACAGGGCGAACAATGAGCAGTTCTTC
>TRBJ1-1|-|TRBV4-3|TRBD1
CASSHETGGEAFF
TGCGCCAGCAGCCACGAGACAGGGGGTGAAGCTTTCTTT
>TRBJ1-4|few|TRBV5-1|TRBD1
CASSLTGGGNEKLFF
TGCGCCAGCAGCTTGACAGGGGGAGGGAACGAAAAACTGTTTTTT
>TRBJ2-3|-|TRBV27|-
CASSLGASTDTQYF
TGTGCCAGCAGTTTAGGGGCCAGCACAGATACGCAGTATTTT
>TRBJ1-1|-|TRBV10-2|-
CASSEGSTAFF
TGCGCCAGCAGTGAGGGCAGTACAGCTTTCTTT
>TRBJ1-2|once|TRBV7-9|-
CASSLTDETNYGYTF
TGTGCCAGCAGCTTGACAGACGAAACTAACTATGGCTACACCTTC
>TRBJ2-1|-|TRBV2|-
CASGDRPYNEQFF
TGTGCCAGCGGAGACAGGCCCTACAATGAGCAGTTCTTC
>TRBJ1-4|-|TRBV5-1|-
CASSLAAGTNEKLFF
TGCGCCAGCAGCTTGGCGGCAGGTACTAATGAAAAACTGTTTTTT
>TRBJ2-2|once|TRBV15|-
CATRRGQKNTGELFF
TGTGCCACCCGGCGAGGACAGAAGAACACCGGGGAGCTGTTTTTT
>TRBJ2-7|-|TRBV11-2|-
CASSLDWSVAGTSSYEQYF
TGTGCCAGCAGCTTGGATTGGTCTGTGGCGGGAACGAGCTCCTACGAGCAGTACTTC
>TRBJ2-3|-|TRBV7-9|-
CSSSLSTDTQYF
TGTTCCAGCAGCCTGAGCACAGATACGCAGTATTTT
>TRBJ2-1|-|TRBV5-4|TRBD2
CASSSLAGGVNEQFF
TGTGCCAGCAGCTCCCTAGCGGGAGGGGTCAATGAGCAGTTCTTC